This TCR beta chain comes out of a study of CD8+CD57+ T cells in acquired aplastic anemia. Study summary: Across the sorted CD4+ and CD8+ cells, DNA amounts averaged roughly 3 ug. Whole-study results and caveats: Patients showed no significant difference from controls in CD8+ Simpson's diversity.

Sequencing was done on patients that had shown CD8+CD57+ cell expansion by flow cytometry. Severe acquired aplastic anemia was diagnosed in all patients. Among the patients, none had received any therapy at the time of blood sampling. This clonotype came up a few times. The antigen is not known. Genomic DNA provided the template from which TCR beta VDJ and CDR3 profiles were obtained. TCRdb used MiXCR to reprocess the reads, holding one entry per CDR3 protein. The sample contains about 290,000 distinct CDR3 sequences, about three fifths of which appear only once. The receptor was derived from a human donor with aplastic anemia. What was sequenced was sorted CD4+, CD8+, or CD8+CD57+ T cells (not recorded which) from PBMCs.

Here the CDR3 reads CATSRDGTGSSQETQYF. The CDR3 DNA reads as TGTGCCACCAGCAGAGATGGTACCGGGAGTTCTCAAGAGACCCAGTACTTC. V gene TRBV15 combines with J gene TRBJ2-5; tentative D call: TRBD2 (6 bases). The V end was cut by 0 bases, the J end by 2 bases, with 16 bases between. This CDR3 region has 17 residues. Germline values: CDR1 LNHNV, CDR2 YYDKDF (reference sequence).